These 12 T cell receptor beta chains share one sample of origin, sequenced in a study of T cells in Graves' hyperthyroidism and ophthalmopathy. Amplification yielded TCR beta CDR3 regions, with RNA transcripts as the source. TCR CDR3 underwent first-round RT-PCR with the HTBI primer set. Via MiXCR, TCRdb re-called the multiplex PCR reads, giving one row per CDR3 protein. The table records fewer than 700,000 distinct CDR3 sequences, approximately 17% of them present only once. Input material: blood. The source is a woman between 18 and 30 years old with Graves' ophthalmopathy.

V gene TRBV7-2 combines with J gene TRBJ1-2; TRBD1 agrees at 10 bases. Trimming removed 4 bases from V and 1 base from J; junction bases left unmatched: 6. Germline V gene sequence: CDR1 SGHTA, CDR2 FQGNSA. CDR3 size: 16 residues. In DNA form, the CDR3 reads TGTGCCAGCAGCTCGGGACAGGGGCTGGGTAACTATGGCTACACCTTC. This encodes CASSSGQGLGNYGYTF. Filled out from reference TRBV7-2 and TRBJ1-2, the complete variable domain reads GAGVSQSPSNKVTEKGKDVELRCDPISGHTALYWYRQSLGQGLEFLIYFQGNSAPDKSGLPSDRFSAERTGGSVSTLTIQRTQQEDSAVYLCASSSGQGLGNYGYTFGSGTRLTVV.

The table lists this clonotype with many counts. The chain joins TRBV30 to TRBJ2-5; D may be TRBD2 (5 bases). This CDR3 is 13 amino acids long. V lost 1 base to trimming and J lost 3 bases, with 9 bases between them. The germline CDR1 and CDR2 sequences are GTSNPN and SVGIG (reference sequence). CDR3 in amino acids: CAWSDYSEETQYF. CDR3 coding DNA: TGTGCCTGGAGTGACTATAGCGAAGAGACCCAGTACTTC. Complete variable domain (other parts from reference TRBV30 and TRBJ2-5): SQTIHQWPATLVQPVGSPLSLECTVEGTSNPNLYWYRQAAGRGLQLLFYSVGIGQISSEVPQNLSASRPQDRQFILSSKKLLLSDSGFYLCAWSDYSEETQYFGPGTRLLVL.

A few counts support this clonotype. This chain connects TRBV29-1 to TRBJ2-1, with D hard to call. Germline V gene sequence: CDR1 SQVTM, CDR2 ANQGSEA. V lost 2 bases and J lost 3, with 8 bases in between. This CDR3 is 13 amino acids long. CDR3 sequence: CSVETSVYNEQFF. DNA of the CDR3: TGCAGCGTTGAAACCTCCGTCTACAATGAGCAGTTCTTC.

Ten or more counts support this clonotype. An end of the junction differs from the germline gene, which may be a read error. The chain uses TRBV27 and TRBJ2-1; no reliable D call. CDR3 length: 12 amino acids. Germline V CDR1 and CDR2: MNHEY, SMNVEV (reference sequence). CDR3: CASSLSGNEQFF. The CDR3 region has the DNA TGTGCCAGCAGCTTATCGGGCAATGAGCAGTTCTTC.

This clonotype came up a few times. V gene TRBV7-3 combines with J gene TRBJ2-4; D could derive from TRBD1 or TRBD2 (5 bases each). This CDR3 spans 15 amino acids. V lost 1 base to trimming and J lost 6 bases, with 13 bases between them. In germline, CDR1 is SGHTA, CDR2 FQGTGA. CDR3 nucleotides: TGTGCCAGCAGCTTAAACCCGGGGCCTGGAAACATTCAGTACTTC. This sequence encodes CASSLNPGPGNIQYF.

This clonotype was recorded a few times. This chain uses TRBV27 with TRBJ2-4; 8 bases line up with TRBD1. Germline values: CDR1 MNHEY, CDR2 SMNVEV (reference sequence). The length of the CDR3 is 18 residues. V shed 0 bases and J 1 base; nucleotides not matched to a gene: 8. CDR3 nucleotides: TGTGCCAGCAGTTTATCCCCCATCAGGGGGCGGGCCAAAAACATTCAGTACTTC. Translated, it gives CASSLSPIRGRAKNIQYF.

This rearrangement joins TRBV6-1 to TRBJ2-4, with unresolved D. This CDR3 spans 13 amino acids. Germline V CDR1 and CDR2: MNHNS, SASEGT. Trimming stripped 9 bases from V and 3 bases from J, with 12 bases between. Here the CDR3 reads CASWSRFKNIQYF. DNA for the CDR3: TGTGCCAGTTGGTCTCGCTTCAAAAACATTCAGTACTTC.

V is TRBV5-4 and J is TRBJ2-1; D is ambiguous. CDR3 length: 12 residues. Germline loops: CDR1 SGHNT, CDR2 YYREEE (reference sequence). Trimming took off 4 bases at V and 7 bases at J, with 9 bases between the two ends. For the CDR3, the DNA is TGTGCCAGCAGCATGACCGGGAATGAGCAGTTCTTC. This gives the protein CASSMTGNEQFF.

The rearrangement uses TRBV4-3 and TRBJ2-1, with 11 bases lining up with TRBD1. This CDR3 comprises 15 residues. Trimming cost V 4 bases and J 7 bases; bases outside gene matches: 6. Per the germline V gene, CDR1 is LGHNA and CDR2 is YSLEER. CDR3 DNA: TGCGCCAGCAGCCCAGCCGGGACAGGGGGTAATGAGCAGTTCTTC. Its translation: CASSPAGTGGNEQFF.

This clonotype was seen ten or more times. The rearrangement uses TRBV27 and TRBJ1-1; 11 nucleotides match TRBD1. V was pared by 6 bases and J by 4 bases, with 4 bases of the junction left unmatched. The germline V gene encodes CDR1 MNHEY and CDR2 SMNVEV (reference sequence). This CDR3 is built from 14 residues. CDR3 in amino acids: CASSRDRGFTEAFF. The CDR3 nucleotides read TGTGCCAGCAGCCGGGACAGGGGGTTCACTGAAGCTTTCTTT.

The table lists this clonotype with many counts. CDR3 DNA: TGTGCCAGCAGTTTGAGGGGGAATGAAAAACTGTTTTTT. It yields the protein CASSLRGNEKLFF. The V call is TRBV6-1, the J call TRBJ1-4; tentatively, D is TRBD1 (6 bases). CDR1 MNHNS and CDR2 SASEGT come from the germline V gene. The CDR3 extends over 13 amino acids. V lost 5 bases and J 5 bases, leaving 9 bases between the germline ends.

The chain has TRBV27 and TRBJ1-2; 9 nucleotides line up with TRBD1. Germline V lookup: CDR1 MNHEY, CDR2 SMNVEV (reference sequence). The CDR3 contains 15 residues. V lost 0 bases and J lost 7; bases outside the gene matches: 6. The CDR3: CASSLSIQGASGYTF. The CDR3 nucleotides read TGTGCCAGCAGTTTATCTATACAGGGGGCGAGTGGCTACACCTTC.